What follows is one T cell receptor (beta chain) and its context. This clonotype was counted between two and nine times. There is no known antigen for this receptor. No per-base quality is available; no much larger clone lies one base away. Interpreted using the paper, the time point label stands for: pre-sensitization, week 0. Interpreted using the paper, the treatment or condition label stands for: therapeutic diphenylcyclopropenone sensitization with weekly scalp DPC. At every patch-test visit, the blood draw took place before the patch test was put on. To be eligible, patients had to be aged 18 to 70, diagnosed with alopecia and judged suitable for DPC therapy, while pregnant patients were excluded. Total RNA was extracted from unfractionated whole blood collected in Tempus Blood RNA tubes. The method was RACE. The instrument was a NextSeq 500. During library preparation, unique molecular identifiers were attached to individual cDNA molecules so that TCRs could be counted in a quantitative, reproducible way. Each blood RNA sample was used to sequence both TCR alpha and TCR beta chains. Under the source paper's analysis protocol: A median of around 96,000 TCRs per sample was observed, with a range of roughly 23,224 to 700,000. V, J and CDR3 annotation of the TCR reads was carried out using the Decombinator software suite. To make PS versus PT1 abundance plots, every sample was subsampled to the same number of TCRs (28,000). Expanded TCRs were defined as absent before sensitization and observed at least eight times at the 2-week time point. The public reads were run again by TCRdb, first through fastp at Q25 and then through MiXCR, and only productive beta chains were kept. For every CDR3 protein sequence, its rows merge into one entry that carries the most common genes and DNA. The V and J calls reflect TCRdb's pipeline rather than the authors' work. The sample table holds approximately 370,000 distinct CDR3 sequences, of which roughly 6% were seen once. Under 9.5% of the sample goes to the ten largest clones.

The data are from a study of human T cells and chemical hapten exposure (dated by TCRdb to the early 2020s). For the study in its entirety: For sensitization, 2% DPC in acetone was applied to a 2 cm by 2 cm area of upper inner arm skin. Patients additionally received weekly therapeutic DPC doses to the scalp throughout the roughly 25-week study period. Patch tests used Finn chambers with 0.01% DPC on the upper back, scored after 6 days by International Contact Dermatitis Research Group standards. Most of the patients in the cohort were female, and the cohort covered alopecia areata with under or over 50% scalp involvement, alopecia totalis and alopecia universalis. The libraries were sequenced as a pool, and the TCR yield per sample differed mostly because of small variations in library volumes within the pool. This study followed changes in the peripheral blood TCR repertoire in vivo during primary and secondary sensitization of alopecia patients to the hapten diphenylcyclopropenone (DPC). Blood was sampled from patients pre-sensitization (week 0) and at 2, 6 and about 24 weeks after DPC sensitization. About 30 alopecia patients provided blood for TCR sequencing at one to four time points (pre-sensitization, 2, 6 and 24 weeks).

The paper as a whole reports these results and caveats: Repeated subsampling changed both the strength of the expansion versus patch-test correlation and the threshold at which that correlation became significant. Expanded TCRs formed significantly more large CDR3 similarity clusters than pre-sensitization or healthy control sets, consistent with antigen-driven responses. DPC sensitization did not change how many TCRs were above 1 in 1000 frequency, and no evidence was found of alterations in global repertoire structure. Because every patient had alopecia, a presumed autoimmune disease, the patients' immune response might differ from that of healthy individuals. The number of PT1 expanded TCRs positively correlated with patch test score, significant at thresholds 8, 16 and 32 but not 4.

From cysteine to phenylalanine, the CDR3 is 11 amino acids long. Only the CDR3 DNA is retained, 33 bases long and in frame from the first base. Taken from the germline V gene, the CDR1 and CDR2 loops are MNHNS and SASEGT. The V end loses 3 bases and the J end loses 10 bases, and a stretch of 9 bases separates them. This chain joins TRBV6-1 to TRBJ1-1; the D gene identity is not certain. The clonotype comes from a woman aged 18-29 years with alopecia areata. Some clones in this sample may be carry-over from other donors' samples. The material sequenced was whole blood, taken in connection with sensitization to the hapten diphenylcyclopropenone (DPC). CDR3 loop: CASSEVSGAFF. The DNA sequence is TGTGCCAGCAGTGAGGTCTCCGGAGCTTTCTTT.